This TCR beta chain is drawn from a study of T cell changes during pregnancy in multiple sclerosis. The protocol was immunoSEQ multiplex PCR, while the TCRdb copy is restricted to in-frame clones and leaves out a portion. In the table there are approximately 99,000 clones, about nine tenths of which are singletons. V was cut by 3 bases and J by 0 bases, with 12 bases left in between. CDR1 and CDR2 (germline): SGDLS, YYNGEE. The CDR3 is 15 residues long. The chain recombines TRBV9 with TRBJ1-2, with D uncertain. The sequence was collected from a female donor in good health, enrolled as a control in a pregnancy study. The source was peripheral blood, collected in the second trimester of pregnancy. In DNA form, the CDR3 reads TGTGCCAGCAGCGCCCGGAGCGCATCTAACTATGGCTACACCTTC. Its protein is CASSARSASNYGYTF.